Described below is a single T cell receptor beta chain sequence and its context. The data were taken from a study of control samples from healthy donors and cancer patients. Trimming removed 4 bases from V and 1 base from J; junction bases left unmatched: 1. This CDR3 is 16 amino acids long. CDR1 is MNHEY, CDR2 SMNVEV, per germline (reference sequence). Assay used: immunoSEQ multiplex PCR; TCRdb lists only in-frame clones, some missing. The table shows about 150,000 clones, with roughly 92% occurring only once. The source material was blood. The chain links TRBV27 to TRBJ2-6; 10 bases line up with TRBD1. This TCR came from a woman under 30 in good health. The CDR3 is CASSSGQGSGANVLTF. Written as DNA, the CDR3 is TGTGCCAGCAGTTCGGGACAGGGGTCTGGGGCCAACGTCCTGACTTTC.